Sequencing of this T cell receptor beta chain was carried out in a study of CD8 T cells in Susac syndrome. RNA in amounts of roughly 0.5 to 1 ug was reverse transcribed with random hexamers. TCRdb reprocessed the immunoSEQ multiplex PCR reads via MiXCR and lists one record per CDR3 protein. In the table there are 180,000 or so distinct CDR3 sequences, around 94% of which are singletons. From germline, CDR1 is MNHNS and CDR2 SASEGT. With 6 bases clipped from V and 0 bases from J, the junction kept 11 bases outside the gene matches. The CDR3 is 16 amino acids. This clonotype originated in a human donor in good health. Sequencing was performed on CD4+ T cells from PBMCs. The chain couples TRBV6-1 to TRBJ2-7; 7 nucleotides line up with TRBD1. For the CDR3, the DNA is TGTGCCAGCAGCCGACAGGGAACTGGGAGCTCCTACGAGCAGTACTTC. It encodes CASSRQGTGSSYEQYF.